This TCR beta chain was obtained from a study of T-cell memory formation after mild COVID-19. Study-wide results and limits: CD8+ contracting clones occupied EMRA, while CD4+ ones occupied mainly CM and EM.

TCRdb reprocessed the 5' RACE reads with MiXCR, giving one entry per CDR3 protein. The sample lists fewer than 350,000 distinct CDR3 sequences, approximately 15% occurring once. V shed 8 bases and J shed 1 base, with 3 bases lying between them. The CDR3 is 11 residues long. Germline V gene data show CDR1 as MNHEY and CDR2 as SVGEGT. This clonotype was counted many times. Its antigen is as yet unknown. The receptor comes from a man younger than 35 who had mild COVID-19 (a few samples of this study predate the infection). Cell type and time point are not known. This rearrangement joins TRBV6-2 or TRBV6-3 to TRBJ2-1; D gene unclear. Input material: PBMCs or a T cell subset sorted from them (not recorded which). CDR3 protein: CASGSYNEQFF. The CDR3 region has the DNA TGTGCCAGCGGGTCCTACAATGAGCAGTTCTTC.